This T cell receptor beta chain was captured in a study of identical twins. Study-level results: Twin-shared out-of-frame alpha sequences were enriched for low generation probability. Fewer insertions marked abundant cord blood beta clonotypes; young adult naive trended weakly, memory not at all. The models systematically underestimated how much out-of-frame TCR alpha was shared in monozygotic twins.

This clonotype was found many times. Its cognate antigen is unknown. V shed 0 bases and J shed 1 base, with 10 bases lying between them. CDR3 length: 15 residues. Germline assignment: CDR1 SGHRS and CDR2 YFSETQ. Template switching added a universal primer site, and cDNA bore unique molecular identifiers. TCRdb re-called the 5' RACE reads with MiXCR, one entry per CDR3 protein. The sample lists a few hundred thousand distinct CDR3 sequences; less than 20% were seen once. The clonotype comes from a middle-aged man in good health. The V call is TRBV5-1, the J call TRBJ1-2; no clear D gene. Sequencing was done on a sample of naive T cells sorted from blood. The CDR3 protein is CASSLGAGDNYGYTF. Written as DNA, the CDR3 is TGCGCCAGCAGCTTGGGGGCAGGTGATAACTATGGCTACACCTTC.